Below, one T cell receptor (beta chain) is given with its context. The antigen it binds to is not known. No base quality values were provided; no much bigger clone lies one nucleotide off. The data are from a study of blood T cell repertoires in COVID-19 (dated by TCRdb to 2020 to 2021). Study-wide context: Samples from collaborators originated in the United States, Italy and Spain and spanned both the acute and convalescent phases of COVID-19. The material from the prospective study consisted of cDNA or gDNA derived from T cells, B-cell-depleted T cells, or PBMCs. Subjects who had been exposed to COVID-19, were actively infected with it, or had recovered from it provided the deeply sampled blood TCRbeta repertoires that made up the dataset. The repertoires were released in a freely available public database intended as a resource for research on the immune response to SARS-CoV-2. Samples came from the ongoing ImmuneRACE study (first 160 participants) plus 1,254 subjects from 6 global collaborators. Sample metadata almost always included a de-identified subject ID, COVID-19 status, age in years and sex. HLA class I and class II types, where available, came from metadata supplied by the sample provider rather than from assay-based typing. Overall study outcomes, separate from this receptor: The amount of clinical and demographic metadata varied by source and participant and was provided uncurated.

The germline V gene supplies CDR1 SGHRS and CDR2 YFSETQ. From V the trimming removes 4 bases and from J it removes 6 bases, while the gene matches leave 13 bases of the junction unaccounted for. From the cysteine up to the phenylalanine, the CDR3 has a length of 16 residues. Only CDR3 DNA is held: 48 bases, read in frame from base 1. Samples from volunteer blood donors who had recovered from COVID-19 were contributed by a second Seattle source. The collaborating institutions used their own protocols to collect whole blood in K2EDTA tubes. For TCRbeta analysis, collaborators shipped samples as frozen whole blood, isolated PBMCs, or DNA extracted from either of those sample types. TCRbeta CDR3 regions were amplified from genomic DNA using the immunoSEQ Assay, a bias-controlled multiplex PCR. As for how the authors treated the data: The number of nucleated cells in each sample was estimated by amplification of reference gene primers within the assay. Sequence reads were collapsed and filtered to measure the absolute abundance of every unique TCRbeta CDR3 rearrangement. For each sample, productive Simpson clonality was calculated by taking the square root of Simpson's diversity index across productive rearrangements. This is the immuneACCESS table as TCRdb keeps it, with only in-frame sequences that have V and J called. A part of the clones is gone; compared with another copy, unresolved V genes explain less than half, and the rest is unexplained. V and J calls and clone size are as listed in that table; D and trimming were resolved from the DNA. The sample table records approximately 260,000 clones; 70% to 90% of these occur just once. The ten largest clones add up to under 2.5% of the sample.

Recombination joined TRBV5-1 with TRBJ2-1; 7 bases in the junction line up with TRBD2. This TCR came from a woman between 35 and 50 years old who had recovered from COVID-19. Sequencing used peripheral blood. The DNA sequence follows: TGCGCCAGCAGCGGGGGACTACTCCTGGGCGGCAATGAGCAGTTCTTC. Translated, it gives CASSGGLLLGGNEQFF.